The 29 T cell receptor beta chains presented below share a single source sample, sequenced in a study of cytomegalovirus exposure and HLA in healthy donors. PCR amplification relied on 60 Vbeta primers (plus 13 Jbeta primers). TCRdb's copy holds only in-frame clones and misses some; the assay was immunoSEQ multiplex PCR. Of about 180,000 clones listed, over 80% are singletons. Material: PBMCs. The receptors originated from a boy aged 2 to 9 in good health and CMV-seronegative.

The chain uses TRBV30 and TRBJ1-1; 7 nucleotides align to TRBD1. CDR3 length: 15 residues. J was trimmed by 7 bases and V by 3 bases; bases with no gene match: 14. CDR1 and CDR2 (germline): GTSNPN, SVGIG (reference sequence). The CDR3 region is CAWRGPYPNRGEAFF. CDR3 sequence (DNA): TGTGCCTGGAGGGGTCCCTATCCAAACAGGGGTGAAGCTTTCTTT.

The V call is TRBV6-1, the J call TRBJ1-2, with 8 bases identical to TRBD1. This CDR3 region has 12 residues. Germline V gene lookup returns CDR1 MNHNS and CDR2 SASEGT. Germline trimming cut 10 bases from V and 7 bases from J; bases unmatched to any gene: 8. CDR3 coding DNA: TGTGCCAACAATCAGGGGGCAGGTGGCTACACCTTC. This gives the protein CANNQGAGGYTF.

J is TRBJ2-3 and V is TRBV27, with D tentatively TRBD1 (5 bases). The V end lost 5 bases, the J end lost 2 bases, and 14 bases lay between the germline ends. The V gene's germline CDR1 is MNHEY and CDR2 SMNVEV (reference sequence). The CDR3 is 15 amino acids. This chain's CDR3 is CASSPTDFYTDTQYF. The CDR3 region has the DNA TGTGCCAGCAGTCCGACAGATTTCTACACAGATACGCAGTATTTT.

This clone was detected once. The rearrangement links TRBV5-6 to TRBJ2-3; 11 bases are a match to TRBD2. Germline V gene lookup returns CDR1 SGHDT and CDR2 YYEEEE. Germline trimming cut 4 bases from V and 6 bases from J; bases unmatched to any gene: 7. The CDR3 runs 15 residues. This CDR3 is CASSLTSGGTDTQYF. In DNA, the CDR3 is TGTGCCAGCAGCCTAACTAGCGGGGGAACGGATACGCAGTATTTT.

This chain connects TRBV6-5 to TRBJ2-3; a weak D match, TRBD2 (6 bases). Germline CDR1 MNHEY, CDR2 SVGAGI. V lost 3 bases and J lost 5, with 12 bases in between. This CDR3 contains 14 residues. This CDR3 reads CASSYGGVGDTQYF. In DNA form, the CDR3 reads TGTGCCAGCAGTTATGGCGGGGTTGGAGATACGCAGTATTTT.

The J gene is TRBJ1-4, the V gene TRBV2, with D uncertain. There are 13 residues in the CDR3. V was cut by 1 base and J by 8 bases, with 8 bases left in between. In germline, CDR1 is SNHLY, CDR2 FYNNEI. CDR3 sequence (DNA): TGTGCCAGCAGTGAAGACACCACAGAAAAACTGTTTTTT. It codes for CASSEDTTEKLFF.

The chain uses TRBV7-9 and TRBJ1-1, with D hard to call. Germline V gene data show CDR1 as SEHNR and CDR2 as FQNEAQ (reference sequence). There are 14 residues in the CDR3. Between the trimmed V and J ends, which lost 1 base and 2 bases, there was a span of 8 bases. The CDR3 DNA follows: TGTGCCAGCAGCTTAGGGGGAGCTAACACTGAAGCTTTCTTT. It is translated as CASSLGGANTEAFF. Together with reference TRBV7-9 and TRBJ1-1, the CDR3 gives the full variable domain: DTGVSQNPRHKITKRGQNVTFRCDPISEHNRLYWYRQTLGQGPEFLTYFQNEAQLEKSRLLSDRFSAERPKGSFSTLEIQRTEQGDSAMYLCASSLGGANTEAFFGQGTRLTVV.

This sequence joins TRBV9 and TRBJ2-1, with TRBD2 matching over 11 bases. The CDR3 has 17 residues. With 4 bases clipped from V and 1 base from J, the junction kept 7 bases outside the gene matches. The V gene's germline CDR1 is SGDLS and CDR2 YYNGEE. This CDR3 is CASSPKLAGDSYNEQFF. CDR3 nucleotides: TGTGCCAGCAGCCCGAAACTAGCGGGAGATTCCTACAATGAGCAGTTCTTC.

This clone was found a few times. The rearrangement joins TRBV6-5 to TRBJ1-1; D is perhaps TRBD1 (5 bases). This CDR3 comprises 14 residues. Germline V gene data show CDR1 as MNHEY and CDR2 as SVGAGI. Between the trimmed V and J ends, which lost 6 bases and 0 bases, there was a span of 11 bases. CDR3 in DNA: TGTGCCAGCAGAAACCGGGGGTTGAACACTGAAGCTTTCTTT. Protein sequence: CASRNRGLNTEAFF.

This clone was seen more than once but under ten times. The chain employs TRBV15 and TRBJ2-2; 10 positions match TRBD1. CDR3 length equals 18 residues. V was clipped by 0 bases and J by 5 bases; unmatched bases: 9. CDR1 is LNHNV, CDR2 YYDKDF, per germline (reference sequence). CDR3 protein: CATSRDFPGQGWTGELFF. For the CDR3, the DNA is TGTGCCACCAGCAGAGACTTCCCGGGACAGGGGTGGACCGGGGAGCTGTTTTTT. The full variable domain, rest sourced from reference TRBV15 and TRBJ2-2, is DAMVIQNPRYQVTQFGKPVTLSCSQTLNHNVMYWYQQKSSQAPKLLFHYYDKDFNNEADTPDNFQSRRPNTSFCFLDIRSPGLGDTAMYLCATSRDFPGQGWTGELFFGEGSRLTVL.

The rearrangement links TRBV25-1 to TRBJ1-5; weak D call: TRBD1 (6 bases). Looked up from germline, CDR1 is MGHDK and CDR2 is SYGVNS. The CDR3 is made up of 18 amino acids. Trimming left V 2 bases short and J 2 bases short, with 19 bases between. CDR3 amino acids: CASSEGVRGRGGNQPQHF. CDR3 coding DNA: TGTGCCAGCAGTGAAGGGGTCCGGGGGCGGGGGGGCAATCAGCCCCAGCATTTT.

This clone was seen more than once but under ten times. The CDR3 bases are TGTGCCAGCAGCTTGTATGGGACAGGGGTCTACGAGCAGTACGTC. Translated, it gives CASSLYGTGVYEQYV. This chain joins TRBV5-5 and TRBJ2-7; 10 bases are a match to TRBD1. CDR1 and CDR2 from the germline V gene are SGHKS and YYEKEE (reference sequence). The trim removed 1 base at V and 3 bases at J, leaving 4 bases unmatched. There are 15 residues in the CDR3.

This chain links TRBV11-1 with TRBJ2-2, with D possibly matching TRBD2 (5 bases). The CDR3 contains 17 residues. Germline lookup yields CDR1 SGHAT and CDR2 FQDESV (reference sequence). V shed 3 bases and J shed 2 bases, with 16 bases lying between them. CDR3 DNA sequence: TGTGCCAGCAGCTTCCAGCTAGCACACCTTAACACCGGGGAGCTGTTTTTT. This codes for CASSFQLAHLNTGELFF.

This clone was detected only a few times. The rearrangement joins TRBV4-3 to TRBJ1-4; tentative D call: TRBD1 (5 bases). The CDR3 loop spans 16 amino acids. Trimming cost V 1 base and J 4 bases, with 13 bases left between them. Germline CDR1 reads LGHNA; CDR2 reads YSLEER. As DNA, the CDR3 is TGCGCCAGCAGCCAAGCGCAGGGCGGATTTAATGAAAAACTGTTTTTT. It translates to CASSQAQGGFNEKLFF.

The chain employs TRBV6-6 and TRBJ2-7; tentatively, D is TRBD1 (6 bases). The CDR3 has 13 residues. V was trimmed by 9 bases and J by 2 bases, leaving 14 bases between them. CDR1 MNHNY and CDR2 SVGAGI come from the germline V gene (reference sequence). The CDR3: CASENRATYEQYV. DNA of the CDR3: TGTGCCAGTGAAAACAGGGCGACCTACGAGCAGTACGTC.

This clone was seen only once. This sequence joins TRBV6-5 and TRBJ1-6, with TRBD1 as a possible D gene (6 bases). This CDR3 has 16 amino acids. Germline CDR1 MNHEY, CDR2 SVGAGI. V was pared by 0 bases and J by 2 bases, with 8 bases between. CDR3 sequence: CASSYSGAAYNSPLHF. In DNA form, the CDR3 reads TGTGCCAGCAGTTACTCGGGGGCGGCCTATAATTCACCCCTCCACTTT.

This rearrangement joins TRBV20-1 to TRBJ2-7; tentative D call: TRBD2 (6 bases). There are 11 residues in the CDR3. Germline V gene sequence: CDR1 DFQATT, CDR2 SNEGSKA (reference sequence). The V gene lost 6 bases and the J gene lost 6 bases, with 12 bases spanning the gap. CDR3: CSAGTRGEQYF. The CDR3 DNA reads TGCAGTGCAGGGACGCGGGGCGAGCAGTACTTC.

The rearrangement joins TRBV2 to TRBJ2-7; D is perhaps TRBD2 (5 bases). The germline V gene has CDR1 SNHLY and CDR2 FYNNEI. Trimming took off 8 bases at V and 6 bases at J, with 14 bases between the two ends. The CDR3 sequence is 12 residues long. The CDR3 nucleotides read TGTGCCAGCGGATTCGGGGATCGCGAGCAGTACGTC. Residues: CASGFGDREQYV.

A single count supports this clone. This chain uses TRBV29-1 with TRBJ2-3; 11 nucleotides match TRBD2. CDR1 is SQVTM, CDR2 ANQGSEA, per germline. J gave up 3 bases and V 0 bases, and 14 bases lay outside the gene matches. This CDR3 comprises 19 residues. The CDR3 region is CSVEDLGTSGSLGTDTQYF. CDR3 sequence (DNA): TGCAGCGTTGAAGATCTCGGAACTAGCGGGAGCCTAGGGACAGATACGCAGTATTTT.

This chain links TRBV30 with TRBJ2-1; 12 bases agree with TRBD2. Germline CDR1 is GTSNPN and CDR2 is SVGIG (reference sequence). The CDR3 has 16 residues. The trim removed 1 base at V and 2 bases at J, leaving 3 bases unmatched. The CDR3, as DNA: TGTGCCTGGAGTGGGGCTAGCGGGGGGGCCTACAATGAGCAGTTCTTC. It translates to CAWSGASGGAYNEQFF.

The chain is built from TRBV27 and TRBJ2-3, with 7 bases identical to TRBD2. The CDR3 is made up of 15 amino acids. With 2 bases clipped from V and 1 base from J, the junction kept 3 bases outside the gene matches. The V gene's germline CDR1 is MNHEY and CDR2 SMNVEV (reference sequence). In DNA form, the CDR3 reads TGTGCCAGCAGTTTACAACGGGAGGGCACAGATACGCAGTATTTT. Translation: CASSLQREGTDTQYF.

This chain joins TRBV7-2 and TRBJ2-5; 7 bases are shared with TRBD2. The J call is uncertain, as TRBJ2-7 better fits the DNA end. Germline CDR1 is SGHTA and CDR2 is FQGNSA. The CDR3 is 15 amino acids. CDR3 region: CASSLMMGGVGEQYF. The CDR3 DNA is TGTGCCAGCAGCTTAATGATGGGAGGGGTTGGCGAGCAGTACTTC.

With respect to this clone: Compared with germline, one end of the junction differs, possibly owing to a read error. The chain uses TRBV30 and TRBJ1-2; the D gene is possibly TRBD1 (5 bases). Germline CDR1 is GTSNPN and CDR2 is SVGIG (reference sequence). The CDR3 contains 13 residues. The CDR3 protein is CAWSAQGNSGYTF. DNA for the CDR3: TGTGCCTGGAGCGCCCAGGGCAACTCTGGCTACACCTTC.

The rearrangement joins TRBV28 to TRBJ2-7; D might be TRBD1 (5 bases). CDR3 length: 11 amino acids. The V end was cut by 6 bases, the J end by 6 bases, with 9 bases between. CDR1 and CDR2 from the germline V gene are MDHEN and SYDVKM. CDR3 nucleotide sequence: TGTGCCAGCAGGGACGACAGCGAGCAGTACTTC. Translated, it gives CASRDDSEQYF.

The chain uses TRBV21-1 and TRBJ1-2. TRBV21-1 is described as a pseudogene. This CDR3 comprises 13 residues. This CDR3 reads CASSKKSGYGYTF. The CDR3 nucleotides are TGTGCCAGCAGCAAGAAGAGCGGCTATGGCTACACCTTC.

The chain recombines TRBV27 with TRBJ2-1, with 10 bases aligning to TRBD2. CDR1 is MNHEY, CDR2 SMNVEV, per germline (reference sequence). The CDR3 spans 15 residues. Trimming took 8 bases from V and 4 from J; bases not matched to a gene: 8. The chain's CDR3 is CASRGSGRGYNEQFF. The CDR3 DNA sequence: TGTGCCAGCCGGGGGAGCGGGAGGGGATACAATGAGCAGTTCTTC.

J is TRBJ2-3 and V is TRBV7-2; TRBD1 matches at 7 bases. V lost 5 bases, J lost 3 bases, and 2 bases stayed unmatched. Germline V gene lookup returns CDR1 SGHTA and CDR2 FQGNSA. The CDR3 sequence is 13 residues long. CDR3 nucleotide sequence: TGTGCCAGCAGCAGGGGGCGGACAGATACGCAGTATTTT. Encoded protein: CASSRGRTDTQYF.

This clone was observed a few times. The CDR3 sequence is CAISVSGTLNQPQHF. CDR3 bases: TGTGCCATCAGTGTATCCGGGACACTCAATCAGCCCCAGCATTTT. The V gene is TRBV10-3, the J gene TRBJ1-5; weak D call: TRBD1 (6 bases). The CDR3 sequence is 15 residues long. Trimming took off 4 bases at V and 3 bases at J, with 13 bases between the two ends. Germline V gives CDR1 ENHRY, CDR2 SYGVKD.

The chain joins TRBV7-9 to TRBJ2-1; no reliable D call. The CDR3 has 12 residues. The V end was cut by 6 bases, the J end by 7 bases, with 10 bases between. The germline V gene encodes CDR1 SEHNR and CDR2 FQNEAQ (reference sequence). This chain's CDR3 is CASRTDTNEQFF. Written as DNA, the CDR3 is TGTGCCAGCAGAACCGACACAAATGAGCAGTTCTTC.